Sequencing of this T cell receptor beta chain was carried out in a study of tumor-infiltrating lymphocytes in localized non-small cell lung cancer. Study observations and caveats: Tumor T-cell fraction from TCR sequencing was not associated with recurrence-free survival (p = 0.61).

J lost 4 bases, V lost 0 bases, and 4 bases had no gene match. The CDR3 has 16 residues. Germline-derived CDR1 and CDR2 are SGHKS and YYEKEE (reference sequence). Only in-frame clones appear in the TCRdb table, and some are missing; sequencing was by immunoSEQ multiplex PCR. The data show about 29,000 clones, with approximately 83% seen just once and roughly 2% held by the top ten. Worth noting for this clone: Its antigen is undetermined.

What was sequenced was lung tumor tissue. V usage is TRBV5-5 and J usage is TRBJ1-4; 9 bases map to TRBD1. This receptor was taken from a human donor with non-small cell lung cancer. CDR3 sequence reads: CASSLAGQGINEKLFF. For the CDR3, the DNA is TGTGCCAGCAGCTTGGCCGGACAGGGGATTAATGAAAAACTGTTTTTT.